The source of this T cell receptor (beta chain) is a study of beta chain features in type 1 diabetes (dated by TCRdb to the late 2010s). Broadly, across the study: Mean age, gender distribution, total cell number and subset yield were not different between patients and healthy donors. Across all samples, some 99 million sorted cells were examined, and cell number per subset correlated strongly with RNA yield. In the study, recently diagnosed type 1 diabetes patients and matched healthy donors were compared on the TCRB repertoires of their sorted circulating CD4+ T cell subsets. Regulatory and stem cell-like memory subsets were obtained from only 8 patients and roughly 8 healthy donors, while naive and central memory subsets were obtained from all 30 or so donors.

Overall results and qualifications from the work: Shorter templates might have been favored by PCR, but patient and control samples were amplified and corrected together, so both groups would have been affected equally by any skew. A moderate but significant shortening of TCRB CDR3 length was observed in type 1 diabetes patients in all four CD4+ subsets. At VDJ recombination sites, patients with type 1 diabetes made fewer insertions and deleted more nucleotides, a pattern implying thymic rearrangement abnormalities. Because cDNA was sequenced instead of genomic DNA, activated cells with high expression could be over-represented, although the groups did not differ in activation or CD3 levels. Because the HLA sub-analyses included only small numbers of individuals, any influence of HLA type on TCRB rearrangement was left unresolved. Naive, central memory and regulatory TCRB repertoires appeared to be more similar among patients than among healthy donors.

The entire amount of isolated RNA was reverse transcribed using the High Capacity cDNA Reverse Transcription Kit, so the sequenced TCRB transcripts were expressed ones. Naive, central memory and regulatory T cell samples underwent deep immunoSEQ sequencing, averaging about 3.3 million total reads per sample. Sorted cells were lysed in RLT buffer and RNA was extracted with DNase-treated RNeasy Micro or Mini kits, depending on cell number. To prevent cross-contamination, every cell subset was processed on its own, while patient and healthy donor samples were processed together. TCRB sequences were amplified from cDNA with the immunoSEQ multiplex PCR, producing 87-bp fragments spanning the CDR3 region. Sequencing of the amplicons was performed on the Illumina HiSeq platform. Turning to the authors' computational methods: Synthetic template baselines were used to correct PCR bias computationally, reads within Hamming distance 2 were collapsed, and singletons that could not be merged were discarded. By aligning reads against IMGT, V, D and J genes, CDR3 length, and insertions or deletions at six rearrangement sites were assigned. Clonotype counts were normalized to sorted cell number within each subset before computing true diversity and Gini coefficients with the tcR R package. The overlap coefficient, calculated on TCRB nucleotide sequences, was used to measure repertoire sharing. As a proxy for the pre-selection repertoire, out-of-frame TCRB sequences from naive cells were analyzed. TCRdb mirrors the immuneACCESS table, restricted to in-frame sequences. Some clones are absent from its copies; in checked studies, under half trace to an unresolved V gene, and the reason for the others is unknown. The V and J calls and clone size were taken over from that table, and D and trimming were inferred from the DNA. This sample lists 450,000 to 600,000 clones; about 30% were detected once. The leading ten clones occupy around 0.065% of the sample.

From each donor, a single peripheral blood sample of about 116 mL on average was drawn into heparinised tubes. Using a panel that included CD45RO, CCR7, CD25, CD127, CD95 and CD27, naive, central memory, regulatory and stem cell-like memory CD4+ T cells were sorted on a BD FACSAria II. All sorted populations exceeded 98% purity. PBMCs were isolated right away by Lymphoprep density gradient centrifugation and were stained directly, without culture. To minimize batch effects, samples were stained and sorted in pairs, one healthy donor with one patient per experiment. On this clone itself: Its antigen remains undetermined. No base quality values were provided; no much bigger clone lies one nucleotide off.

The specimen sequenced was naive CD4+ T cells from blood. This specimen's cell subset or site label, interpreted: true naive CD4+ T cells. This receptor was identified in a man between 18 and 35 years old in good health.

The CDR3 region has the sequence CASSLVVRTYNEQFF. The DNA is TGTGCCAGCAGCTTGGTTGTCAGAACATACAATGAGCAGTTCTTC. Recombination linked TRBV5-5 to TRBJ2-1, with the D segment identity uncertain. Deletion took 0 bases off V and 4 bases off J, with a span of 11 bases between the germline ends. The CDR3 holds 15 amino acids from the cysteine to the phenylalanine. Of all the DNA, just the CDR3 is kept, 45 bases in frame from base 1. The germline V gene (reference sequence) supplies CDR1 SGHKS and CDR2 YYEKEE.